This TCR beta chain is from a study of blood T cell repertoires in COVID-19. Repertoires were generated with immunoSEQ multiplex PCR, while TCRdb's copy carries only in-frame clones and drops some. The repertoire holds around 130,000 clones, with under 85% as singletons. V dropped 3 bases and J dropped 1 base, with 6 bases sitting between them. The V gene's germline CDR1 is KGHSH and CDR2 LQKENI. The CDR3 has 14 residues. Sequencing input: peripheral blood. The TCR comes from a woman aged 55-69 years with acute or convalescent COVID-19. This chain links TRBV18 with TRBJ1-4, with unresolved D. The CDR3 DNA reads as TGTGCCAGCTCACCGGGCTTAACTAATGAAAAACTGTTTTTT. Its protein is CASSPGLTNEKLFF.